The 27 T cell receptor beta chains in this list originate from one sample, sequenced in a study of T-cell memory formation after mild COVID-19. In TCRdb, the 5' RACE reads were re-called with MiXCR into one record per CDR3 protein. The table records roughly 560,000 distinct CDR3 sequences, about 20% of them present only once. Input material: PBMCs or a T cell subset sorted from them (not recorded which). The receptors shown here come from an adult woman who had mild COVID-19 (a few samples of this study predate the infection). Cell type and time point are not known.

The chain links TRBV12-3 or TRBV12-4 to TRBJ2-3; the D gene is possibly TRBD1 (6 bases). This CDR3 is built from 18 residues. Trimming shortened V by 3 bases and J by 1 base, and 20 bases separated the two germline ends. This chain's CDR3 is CASSFISQGDWGTDTQYF. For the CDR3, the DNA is TGTGCCAGCAGTTTCATATCACAGGGTGATTGGGGCACAGATACGCAGTATTTT.

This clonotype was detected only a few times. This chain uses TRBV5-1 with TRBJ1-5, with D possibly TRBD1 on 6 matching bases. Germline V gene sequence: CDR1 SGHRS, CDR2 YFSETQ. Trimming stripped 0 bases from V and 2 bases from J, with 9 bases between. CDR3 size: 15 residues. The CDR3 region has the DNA TGCGCCAGCAGCTTGGTTCCAGGGGGCAATCAGCCCCAGCATTTT. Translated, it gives CASSLVPGGNQPQHF.

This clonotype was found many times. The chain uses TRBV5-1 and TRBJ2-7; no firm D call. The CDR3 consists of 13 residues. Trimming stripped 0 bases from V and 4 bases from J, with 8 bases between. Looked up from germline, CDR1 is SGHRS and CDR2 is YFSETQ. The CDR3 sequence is CASSLVVGYEQYF. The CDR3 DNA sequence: TGCGCCAGCAGCTTGGTTGTGGGTTACGAGCAGTACTTC.

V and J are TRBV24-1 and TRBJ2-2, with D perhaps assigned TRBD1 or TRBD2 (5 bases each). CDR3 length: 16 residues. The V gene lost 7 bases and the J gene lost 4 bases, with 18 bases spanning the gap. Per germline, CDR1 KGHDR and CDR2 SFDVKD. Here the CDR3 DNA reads TGTGCCACCAGGGGGACCGGCAGGGCGGGCACCGGGGAGCTGTTTTTT. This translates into CATRGTGRAGTGELFF.

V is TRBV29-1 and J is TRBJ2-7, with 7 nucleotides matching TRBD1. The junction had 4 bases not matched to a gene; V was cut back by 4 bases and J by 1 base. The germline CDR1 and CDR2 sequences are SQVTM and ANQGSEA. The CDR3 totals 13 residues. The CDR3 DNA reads TGCAGCGTTGGACAGGGTCTTTCCTACGAGCAGTACTTC. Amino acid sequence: CSVGQGLSYEQYF.

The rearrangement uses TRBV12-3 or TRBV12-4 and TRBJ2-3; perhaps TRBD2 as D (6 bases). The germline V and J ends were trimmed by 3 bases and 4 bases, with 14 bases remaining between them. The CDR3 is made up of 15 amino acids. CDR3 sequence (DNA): TGTGCCAGCAGTTTCGGGAGTAGAGGCGCAGATACGCAGTATTTT. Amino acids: CASSFGSRGADTQYF.

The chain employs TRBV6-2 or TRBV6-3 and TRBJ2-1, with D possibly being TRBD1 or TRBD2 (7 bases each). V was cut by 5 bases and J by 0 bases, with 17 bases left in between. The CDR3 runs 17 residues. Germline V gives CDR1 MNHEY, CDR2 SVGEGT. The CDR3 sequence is CASSPRGGKSSYNEQFF. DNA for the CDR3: TGTGCCAGCAGTCCCAGGGGGGGGAAGAGCTCCTACAATGAGCAGTTCTTC.

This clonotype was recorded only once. The CDR3 protein is CASSLFGLAGEETQYF. CDR3 coding DNA: TGCGCCAGCAGCCTTTTCGGACTAGCGGGGGAAGAGACCCAGTACTTC. The chain recombines TRBV4-1 with TRBJ2-5, with 13 nucleotides matching TRBD2. Germline V gives CDR1 MGHRA, CDR2 YSYEKL. The ends lost 4 bases at V and 3 bases at J; junction bases unmatched: 5. This CDR3 region has 16 residues.

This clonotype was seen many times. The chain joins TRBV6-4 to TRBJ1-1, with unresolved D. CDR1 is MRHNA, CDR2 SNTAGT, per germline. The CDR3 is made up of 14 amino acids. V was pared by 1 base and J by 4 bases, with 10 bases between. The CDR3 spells CASSDFLGSTEAFF. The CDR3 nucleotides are TGTGCCAGCAGTGACTTTCTGGGGTCCACTGAAGCTTTCTTT.

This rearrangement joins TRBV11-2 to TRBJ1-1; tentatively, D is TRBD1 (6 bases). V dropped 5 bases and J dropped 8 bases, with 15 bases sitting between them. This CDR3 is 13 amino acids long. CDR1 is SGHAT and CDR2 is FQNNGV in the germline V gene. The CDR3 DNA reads TGTGCCAGCAGCCCATCGGACAGCTGGGAAGCTTTCTTT. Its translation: CASSPSDSWEAFF.

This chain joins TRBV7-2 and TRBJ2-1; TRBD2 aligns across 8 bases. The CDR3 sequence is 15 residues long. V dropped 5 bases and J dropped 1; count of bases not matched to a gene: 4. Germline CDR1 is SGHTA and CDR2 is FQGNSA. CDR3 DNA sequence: TGTGCCAGCAGCGAAAGCGGGAGTTCCTACAATGAGCAGTTCTTC. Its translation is CASSESGSSYNEQFF. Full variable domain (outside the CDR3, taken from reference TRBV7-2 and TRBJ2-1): GAGVSQSPSNKVTEKGKDVELRCDPISGHTALYWYRQSLGQGLEFLIYFQGNSAPDKSGLPSDRFSAERTGGSVSTLTIQRTQQEDSAVYLCASSESGSSYNEQFFGPGTRLTVL.

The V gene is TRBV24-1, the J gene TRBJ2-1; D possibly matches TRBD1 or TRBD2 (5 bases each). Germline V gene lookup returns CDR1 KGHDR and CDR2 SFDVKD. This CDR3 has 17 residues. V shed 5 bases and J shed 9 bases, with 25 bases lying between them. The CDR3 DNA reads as TGTGCCACCAGTGGTTCCTTAGTCGGGACCTGGGGGATTGAGCAGTTCTTC. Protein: CATSGSLVGTWGIEQFF.

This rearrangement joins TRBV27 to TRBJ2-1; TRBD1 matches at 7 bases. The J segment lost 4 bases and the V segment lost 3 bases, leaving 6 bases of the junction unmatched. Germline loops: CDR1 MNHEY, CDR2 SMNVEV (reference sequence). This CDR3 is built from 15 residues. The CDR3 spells CASSFGDRVYNEQFF. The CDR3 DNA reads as TGTGCCAGCAGTTTTGGGGACAGAGTGTACAATGAGCAGTTCTTC.

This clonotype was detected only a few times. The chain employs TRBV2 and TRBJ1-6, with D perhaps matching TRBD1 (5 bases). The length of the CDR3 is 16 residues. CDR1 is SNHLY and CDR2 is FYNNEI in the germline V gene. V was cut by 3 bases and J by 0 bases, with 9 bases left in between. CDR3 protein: CASSDDRASYNSPLHF. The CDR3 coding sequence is TGTGCCAGCAGTGATGACAGAGCCTCCTATAATTCACCCCTCCACTTT. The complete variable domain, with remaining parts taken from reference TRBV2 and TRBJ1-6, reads EPEVTQTPSHQVTQMGQEVILRCVPISNHLYFYWYRQILGQKVEFLVSFYNNEISEKSEIFDDQFSVERPDGSNFTLKIRSTKLEDSAMYFCASSDDRASYNSPLHFGNGTRLTVT.

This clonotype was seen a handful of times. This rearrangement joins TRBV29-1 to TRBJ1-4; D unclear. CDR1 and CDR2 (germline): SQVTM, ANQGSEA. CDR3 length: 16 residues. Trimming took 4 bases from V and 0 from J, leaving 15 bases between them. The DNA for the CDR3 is TGCAGCGTTGGATCCGGGTTTGCGGCAACTAATGAAAAACTGTTTTTT. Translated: CSVGSGFAATNEKLFF.

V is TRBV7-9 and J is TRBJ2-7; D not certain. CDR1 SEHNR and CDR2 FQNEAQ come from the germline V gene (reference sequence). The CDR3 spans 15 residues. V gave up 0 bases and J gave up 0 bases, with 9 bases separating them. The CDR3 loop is CASSLAGPVSYEQYF. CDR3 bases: TGTGCCAGCAGCTTAGCAGGGCCCGTCTCCTACGAGCAGTACTTC.

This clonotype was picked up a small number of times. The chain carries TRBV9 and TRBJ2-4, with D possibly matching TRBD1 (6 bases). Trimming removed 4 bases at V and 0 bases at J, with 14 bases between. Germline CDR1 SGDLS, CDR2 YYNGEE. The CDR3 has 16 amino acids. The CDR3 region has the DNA TGTGCCAGCAGCCCGAACAGGGAAACAGCCAAAAACATTCAGTACTTC. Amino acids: CASSPNRETAKNIQYF.

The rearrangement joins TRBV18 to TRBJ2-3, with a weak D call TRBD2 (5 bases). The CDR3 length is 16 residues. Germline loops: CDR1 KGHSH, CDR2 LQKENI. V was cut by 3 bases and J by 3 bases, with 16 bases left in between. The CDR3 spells CASSPNRGRGTDTQYF. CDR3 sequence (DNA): TGTGCCAGCTCACCCAATCGGGGTAGAGGGACAGATACGCAGTATTTT.

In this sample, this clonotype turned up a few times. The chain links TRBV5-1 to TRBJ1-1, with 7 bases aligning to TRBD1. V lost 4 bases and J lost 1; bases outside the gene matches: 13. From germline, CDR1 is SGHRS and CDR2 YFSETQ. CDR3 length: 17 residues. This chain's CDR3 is CASSILPLDRWNTEAFF. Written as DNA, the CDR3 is TGCGCCAGCAGCATCCTACCCCTGGACAGGTGGAACACTGAAGCTTTCTTT. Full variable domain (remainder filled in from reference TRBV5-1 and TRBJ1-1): KAGVTQTPRYLIKTRGQQVTLSCSPISGHRSVSWYQQTPGQGLQFLFEYFSETQRNKGNFPGRFSGRQFSNSRSEMNVSTLELGDSALYLCASSILPLDRWNTEAFFGQGTRLTVV.

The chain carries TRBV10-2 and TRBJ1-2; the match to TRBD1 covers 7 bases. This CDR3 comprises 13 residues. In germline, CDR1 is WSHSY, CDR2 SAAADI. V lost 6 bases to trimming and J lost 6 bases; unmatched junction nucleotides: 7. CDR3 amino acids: CASRRGPVDGYTF. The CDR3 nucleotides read TGCGCCAGCAGAAGGGGGCCTGTGGATGGCTACACCTTC.

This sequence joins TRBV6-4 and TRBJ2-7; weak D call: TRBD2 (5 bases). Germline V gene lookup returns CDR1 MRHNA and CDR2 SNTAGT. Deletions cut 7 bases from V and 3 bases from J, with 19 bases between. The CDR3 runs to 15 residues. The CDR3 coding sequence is TGTGCCAGCATACGGGGTACGGTCGCCTTCTACGAGCAGTACTTC. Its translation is CASIRGTVAFYEQYF.

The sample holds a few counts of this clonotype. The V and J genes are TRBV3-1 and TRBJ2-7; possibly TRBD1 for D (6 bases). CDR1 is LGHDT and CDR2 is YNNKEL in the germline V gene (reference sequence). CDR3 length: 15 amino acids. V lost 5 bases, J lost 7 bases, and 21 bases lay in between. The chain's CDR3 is CASSFRQAGIKEQYF. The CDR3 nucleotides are TGTGCCAGCAGCTTCCGACAGGCTGGAATTAAAGAGCAGTACTTC.

The CDR3 DNA follows: TGTGCCAGCAGTGTCGGAGAGAATCAGCCCCAGCATTTT. Its translation is CASSVGENQPQHF. This chain links TRBV6-4 with TRBJ1-5, with D hard to call. This CDR3 is 13 amino acids long. Trimming took off 4 bases at V and 4 bases at J, with 8 bases between the two ends. The germline V gene encodes CDR1 MRHNA and CDR2 SNTAGT.

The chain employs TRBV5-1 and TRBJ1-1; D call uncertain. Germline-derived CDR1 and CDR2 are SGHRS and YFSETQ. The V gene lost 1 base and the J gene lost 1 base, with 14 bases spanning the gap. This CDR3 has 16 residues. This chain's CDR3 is CASSLSLRSENTEAFF. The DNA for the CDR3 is TGCGCCAGCAGCTTGAGTCTCCGCAGCGAGAACACTGAAGCTTTCTTT.

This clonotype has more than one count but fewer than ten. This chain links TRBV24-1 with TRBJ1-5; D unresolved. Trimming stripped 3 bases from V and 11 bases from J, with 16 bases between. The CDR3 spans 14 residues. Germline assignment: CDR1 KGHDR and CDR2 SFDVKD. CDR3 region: CATSDPTGPSTQHF. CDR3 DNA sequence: TGTGCCACCAGTGATCCGACCGGACCGTCCACCCAGCATTTT.

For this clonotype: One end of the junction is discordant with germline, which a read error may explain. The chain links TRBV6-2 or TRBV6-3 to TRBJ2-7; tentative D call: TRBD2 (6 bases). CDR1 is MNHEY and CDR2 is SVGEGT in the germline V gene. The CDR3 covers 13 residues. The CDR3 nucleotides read TGCCCAGTTAGCGGCGGTAAGCCCTACGAGCAGTACTTC. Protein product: CPVSGGKPYEQYF.

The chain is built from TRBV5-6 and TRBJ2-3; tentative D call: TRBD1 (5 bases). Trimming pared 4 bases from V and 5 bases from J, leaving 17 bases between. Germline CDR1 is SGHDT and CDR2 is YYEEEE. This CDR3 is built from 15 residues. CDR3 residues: CASSHLGQGEDTQYF. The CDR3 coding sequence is TGTGCCAGCAGCCACTTGGGGCAGGGTGAAGATACGCAGTATTTT. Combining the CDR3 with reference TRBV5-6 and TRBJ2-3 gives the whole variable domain DAGVTQSPTHLIKTRGQQVTLRCSPKSGHDTVSWYQQALGQGPQFIFQYYEEEERQRGNFPDRFSGHQFPNYSSELNVNALLLGDSALYLCASSHLGQGEDTQYFGPGTRLTVL.